This TCR beta chain was sequenced in a study of T cells in Graves' hyperthyroidism and ophthalmopathy. The study, taken as a whole, reports: Blood shared most expanded thyroid clonotypes above 0.001. Progression to ophthalmopathy was predicted a median of roughly 6.5 months early.

Per germline, CDR1 SGHAT and CDR2 FQNNGV. Unmatched junction bases numbered 3, after V lost 5 bases and J lost 9 bases. The length of the CDR3 is 14 residues. Regarding this clonotype: Its antigen is undetermined.

Amplified TCR beta CDR3 regions derived from RNA transcripts. HTBI primers drove first-round RT-PCR of the TCR CDR3. TCRdb re-called the multiplex PCR reads with MiXCR, one entry per CDR3 protein. The sample lists some 50,000 distinct CDR3 sequences, approximately 53% occurring once. The clonotype originates from a young man with Graves' hyperthyroidism. The chain links TRBV11-2 to TRBJ1-6, with 11 nucleotides matching TRBD1. The sequenced sample consisted of peripheral blood or thyroid tissue (not recorded which). CDR3 DNA: TGTGCCAGCAGCGGAGGGACAGGGGGTTCACCCCTCCACTTT. Protein: CASSGGTGGSPLHF.